This T cell receptor (beta chain) was sequenced for a study of cytomegalovirus exposure and HLA in healthy donors. The study's findings and limits: Several of the most significant clusters were apparently associated with common viral pathogens in a later analysis.

PCR amplification relied on 60 Vbeta primers (plus 13 Jbeta primers). Here immunoSEQ multiplex PCR was the method, and the copy in TCRdb shows in-frame clones only, minus some. The sample holds approximately 150,000 clones, just over 65% seen once. On this clone itself: Its antigen remains unknown.

V lost 5 bases and J lost 7; bases outside the gene matches: 15. The length of the CDR3 is 17 residues. Per germline, CDR1 SGHTA and CDR2 FQGNSA. This receptor was taken from a woman in her sixties or seventies in good health and CMV-seronegative. The chain is built from TRBV7-2 and TRBJ2-7, with 12 bases matching TRBD2. Sequenced input: PBMCs. The CDR3 reads CASSQDQPGLAGGEQYF. The CDR3 DNA reads TGTGCCAGCAGCCAGGATCAACCGGGACTAGCGGGCGGGGAGCAGTACTTC.